This T cell receptor beta chain was observed in a study of blood T cell repertoires in COVID-19. Overall study: The study drew acute and convalescent COVID-19 samples from the United States, Italy and Spain. In each case, the material was cDNA or gDNA derived from T cells, B-cell-depleted T cells, or PBMCs.

Clones were sequenced by immunoSEQ multiplex PCR, and TCRdb holds only the in-frame ones, with some missing. The sample contains hundreds of thousands of clones, about 91% of which appear only once. V shed 1 base and J shed 3 bases, with 15 bases lying between them. CDR3 length: 16 amino acids. The V gene's germline CDR1 is MGHRA and CDR2 YSYEKL. This TCR derives from a woman aged 25 to 45 who had recovered from COVID-19. The specimen sequenced was peripheral blood. The V gene is TRBV4-1, the J gene TRBJ1-1; D gene ambiguous. CDR3 sequence: CASSQGSRVGDTEAFF. The CDR3 region has the DNA TGCGCCAGCAGCCAAGGTTCGCGGGTCGGAGACACTGAAGCTTTCTTT.